This T cell receptor beta chain was recovered during a study of monozygotic twins with inflammatory bowel disease. Study-level findings and limits: Inverse Simpson values showed less TCRbeta diversity in IBD patients than in their healthy co-twins.

Germline CDR1 SQVTM, CDR2 ANQGSEA. The CDR3 consists of 15 residues. Concerning this clonotype: Its antigen is currently unknown.

TCRdb reprocessed the 5' RACE reads, keeping one entry per CDR3 protein, no DNA. The sample includes some 450,000 distinct CDR3 sequences. This TCR came from a human donor with ulcerative colitis or Crohn's disease, or a healthy co-twin of an affected twin (not recorded which). The rearrangement uses TRBV29-1 and TRBJ2-3. Source material: blood. CDR3 amino acids: CSVEGDKSSTDTQYF.